The 18 T cell receptor beta chains below come from one sample, sequenced in a study of vaccination effects on CD4 cells after COVID-19. Their cognate antigens are unknown. Using viral peptide pools, the ViraFEST assay grew out antigen-specific CD4+ T cells prior to sequencing. Following 10 days of culture, CD4+ T cells were isolated. It was two doses of either the BNT162b2 or mRNA-1273 vaccine that participants received. Assay: immunoSEQ multiplex PCR; the TCRdb copy retains only in-frame clones and omits some. The sample holds 9,500 to 15,000 clones; roughly 71% are singletons and the top ten take approximately 8.9%. Sequences were derived from CD4+ T cells from PBMCs cultured with SARS-CoV-2 spike peptides, sampled after COVID-19 vaccination. The source is a human donor who received a COVID-19 vaccine.

The chain has TRBV19 and TRBJ1-6; D is undetermined. The ends were cut back, 7 bases at V and 8 bases at J, with 15 bases in the middle. The V gene's germline CDR1 is LNHDA and CDR2 SQIVND (reference sequence). CDR3 length: 14 amino acids. Here the CDR3 DNA reads TGTGCCAGTAAGGGCGAGCTCGGGGATTCACCCCTCCACTTT. Protein: CASKGELGDSPLHF.

This clone was detected only a few times. This chain's CDR3 is CASTTGQGAWEQFF. The DNA of the CDR3 is TGTGCCAGCACGACGGGGCAGGGGGCTTGGGAGCAGTTCTTC. The gene calls are TRBV11-2 and TRBJ2-1; 8 nucleotides agree with TRBD1. The germline V gene has CDR1 SGHAT and CDR2 FQNNGV. Unmatched junction bases numbered 12, after V lost 7 bases and J lost 10 bases. The length of the CDR3 is 14 residues.

The V call is TRBV29-1, the J call TRBJ2-3; D unclear. The germline gives CDR1 SQVTM, CDR2 ANQGSEA. Trimming took 3 bases from V and 6 from J, leaving 1 base between them. This CDR3 comprises 9 residues. Here the CDR3 DNA reads TGCAGCGTTGAGGATACGCAGTATTTT. This encodes CSVEDTQYF.

This chain connects TRBV5-6 to TRBJ2-5; D is unclear. Trimming pared 3 bases from V and 0 bases from J, leaving 9 bases between. The CDR3 covers 14 residues. In germline, CDR1 is SGHDT, CDR2 YYEEEE. CDR3 coding DNA: TGTGCCAGCAGCTCGAGAGCGCACCAAGAGACCCAGTACTTC. Its translation is CASSSRAHQETQYF.

The CDR3 region is CAYLPGADYGYTF. The CDR3 nucleotides read TGTGCCTACCTTCCCGGCGCAGACTATGGCTACACCTTC. This chain links TRBV5-4 with TRBJ1-2; no clear D gene. V gave up 10 bases and J gave up 3 bases, with 16 bases separating them. CDR1 SGHNT and CDR2 YYREEE come from the germline V gene (reference sequence). The CDR3 has 13 amino acids.

As for this clone: One end of the junction fails to match germline, which may point to a read error. The V gene is TRBV18, the J gene TRBJ1-5; D may be TRBD1 (5 bases). The length of the CDR3 is 14 residues. Per germline, CDR1 KGHSH and CDR2 LQKENI. The chain's CDR3 is CASSPLGGGQPQHF. The CDR3 DNA is TGTGCCAGCTCCCCACTCGGGGGAGGGCAGCCCCAGCATTTT.

The rearrangement joins TRBV18 to TRBJ1-4; the match to TRBD1 covers 7 bases. Per germline, CDR1 KGHSH and CDR2 LQKENI. The CDR3 has 17 amino acids. V lost 6 bases to trimming and J lost 0 bases; unmatched junction nucleotides: 10. The CDR3: CASSPAGGRATNEKLFF. CDR3 in DNA: TGTGCCAGCTCCCCAGCAGGGGGAAGGGCAACTAATGAAAAACTGTTTTTT.

This clone was recorded once. The rearrangement uses TRBV7-9 and TRBJ1-6; 8 bases map to TRBD1. Germline values: CDR1 SEHNR, CDR2 FQNEAQ (reference sequence). The CDR3 is 15 residues long. The J segment lost 6 bases and the V segment lost 5 bases, leaving 6 bases of the junction unmatched. The CDR3 reads CASSPPGQANSPLHF. DNA for the CDR3: TGTGCCAGCAGCCCCCCGGGACAGGCTAATTCACCCCTCCACTTT.

V is TRBV11-3 and J is TRBJ2-7; D is unclear. The length of the CDR3 is 13 residues. Trimming shortened V by 5 bases and J by 3 bases, and 11 bases separated the two germline ends. From germline, CDR1 is SGHNT and CDR2 YENEEA. Written as DNA, the CDR3 is TGTGCCAGCAGCCCTGGGCCCAACTACGAGCAGTACTTC. Its translation is CASSPGPNYEQYF.

The V gene is TRBV9, the J gene TRBJ1-3; D gene ambiguous. From germline, CDR1 is SGDLS and CDR2 YYNGEE. The CDR3 length is 13 residues. Trimming stripped 2 bases from V and 6 bases from J, with 9 bases between. The CDR3: CASSVGVLNTIYF. Written as DNA, the CDR3 is TGTGCCAGCAGCGTTGGGGTTCTAAACACCATATATTTT.

This chain connects TRBV9 to TRBJ2-5; D unclear. The CDR3 contains 15 residues. Between the trimmed V and J ends, which lost 0 bases and 2 bases, there was a span of 11 bases. Looked up from germline, CDR1 is SGDLS and CDR2 is YYNGEE. The CDR3 is CASSVGVATQETQYF. The CDR3 bases are TGTGCCAGCAGCGTAGGGGTAGCCACGCAAGAGACCCAGTACTTC.

CDR3 loop: CASSIGVSPQTDTQYF. CDR3 coding DNA: TGTGCCAGTAGTATAGGCGTTTCACCACAAACCGATACGCAGTATTTT. The chain links TRBV19 to TRBJ2-3; D remains unclear. CDR1 and CDR2 from the germline V gene are LNHDA and SQIVND (reference sequence). CDR3 length: 16 amino acids. V was pared by 1 base and J by 6 bases, with 17 bases between. Full variable domain (missing parts from reference TRBV19 and TRBJ2-3): DGGITQSPKYLFRKEGQNVTLSCEQNLNHDAMYWYRQDPGQGLRLIYYSQIVNDFQKGDIAEGYSVSREKKESFPLTVTSAQKNPTAFYLCASSIGVSPQTDTQYFGPGTRLTVL.

This clone was counted only a few times. The chain recombines TRBV5-4 with TRBJ1-3; D is uncertain. The length of the CDR3 is 12 residues. Trimming shortened V by 3 bases and J by 3 bases, and 4 bases separated the two germline ends. Germline CDR1 and CDR2: SGHNT and YYREEE (reference sequence). The CDR3 nucleotides are TGTGCCAGCAGCTCGGTTGGAAACACCATATATTTT. This encodes CASSSVGNTIYF.

The chain has TRBV11-1 and TRBJ1-1; the match to TRBD1 covers 12 bases. Trimming cost V 4 bases and J 8 bases; bases outside gene matches: 11. Germline CDR1 is SGHAT and CDR2 is FQDESV (reference sequence). CDR3 length equals 16 residues. The CDR3 protein is CASSYHPGQGAPEAFF. The CDR3 DNA sequence: TGTGCCAGCAGCTATCATCCGGGACAGGGGGCGCCGGAAGCTTTCTTT.

The V and J genes are TRBV9 and TRBJ2-6, with D uncertain. CDR3 length equals 14 residues. Trimming cost V 0 bases and J 2 bases, with 3 bases left between them. Germline assignment: CDR1 SGDLS and CDR2 YYNGEE. This chain's CDR3 is CASSVAAGANVLTF. The DNA of the CDR3 is TGTGCCAGCAGCGTAGCTGCTGGGGCCAACGTCCTGACTTTC.

V usage is TRBV6-2 or TRBV6-3 and J usage is TRBJ1-5, with D unclear. This CDR3 is built from 16 residues. The V and J ends lost 6 bases and 1 base respectively, with 16 bases between them. The germline V gene encodes CDR1 MNHEY and CDR2 SVGEGT. CDR3 sequence reads: CASSYGLIQSNQPQHF. In nucleotides, the CDR3 is TGTGCCAGCAGCTATGGACTGATTCAAAGCAATCAGCCCCAGCATTTT.

This chain links TRBV19 with TRBJ2-7, with a tentative D call TRBD2 (5 bases). This CDR3 contains 15 residues. The V gene's germline CDR1 is LNHDA and CDR2 SQIVND (reference sequence). Between the trimmed V and J ends, which lost 2 bases and 5 bases, there was a span of 16 bases. The CDR3 DNA reads as TGTGCCAGTAGTATATCCGGGATGGTGAGCGACGAGCAGTACTTC. Its translation: CASSISGMVSDEQYF.

This rearrangement joins TRBV4-1 to TRBJ1-2, with unresolved D. Looked up from germline, CDR1 is MGHRA and CDR2 is YSYEKL. The CDR3 length is 15 residues. The ends were cut back, 0 bases at V and 5 bases at J, with 13 bases in the middle. The CDR3 sequence: CASSQEPARRYGYTF. The CDR3 nucleotides read TGCGCCAGCAGCCAAGAACCGGCCAGAAGGTATGGCTACACCTTC.